This T cell receptor beta chain derives from a study of cytomegalovirus exposure and HLA in healthy donors. Trimming removed 11 bases at V and 1 base at J, with 20 bases between. CDR1 is MNHEY and CDR2 is SVGAGI in the germline V gene. The CDR3 totals 15 residues. The primer mix had 60 Vbeta and 13 Jbeta primers. Profiled with immunoSEQ multiplex PCR; TCRdb holds only in-frame clones, not every one. The sample holds roughly 150,000 clones, 65% to 85% seen once. The clonotype originates from a woman aged 18-29 years in good health and CMV-seronegative. The chain joins TRBV6-5 to TRBJ1-1; D perhaps matches TRBD1 (6 bases). Sequencing was done on a sample of PBMCs. Here the CDR3 DNA reads TGTGCCTACCGACAAACCCAAGGGGGGAACACTGAAGCTTTCTTT. The encoded protein is CAYRQTQGGNTEAFF.